This TCR beta chain emerged from a study of cytomegalovirus exposure and HLA in healthy donors. Findings of the study overall: According to an earlier analysis, most TCR beta V segments yielded productive rearrangements about 90% or about 30% of the time.

This clone was recorded a few times. Its specificity is unknown. The primer mix had 60 Vbeta and 13 Jbeta primers. TCRdb's copy holds only in-frame clones and misses some; the assay was immunoSEQ multiplex PCR. This sample yields 150,000 to 200,000 clones, of which roughly four fifths are seen a single time; roughly 4.9% belongs to the top ten. The V gene's germline CDR1 is SQVTM and CDR2 ANQGSEA. After removal of 6 bases from V and 7 bases from J, the junction contained 12 bases not matched to a gene. This CDR3 is 15 amino acids long. Donors counted as nominally healthy when sampled, yet unrecorded immune exposures were likely.

The sequence was collected from a woman between 18 and 29 years old in good health and CMV-seropositive. The source material was PBMCs. The chain couples TRBV29-1 to TRBJ2-5; 12 bases map to TRBD2. Here the CDR3 reads CSVDTSGGSAGTQYF. Written as DNA, the CDR3 is TGCAGCGTGGATACTAGCGGGGGGTCCGCGGGGACCCAGTACTTC.